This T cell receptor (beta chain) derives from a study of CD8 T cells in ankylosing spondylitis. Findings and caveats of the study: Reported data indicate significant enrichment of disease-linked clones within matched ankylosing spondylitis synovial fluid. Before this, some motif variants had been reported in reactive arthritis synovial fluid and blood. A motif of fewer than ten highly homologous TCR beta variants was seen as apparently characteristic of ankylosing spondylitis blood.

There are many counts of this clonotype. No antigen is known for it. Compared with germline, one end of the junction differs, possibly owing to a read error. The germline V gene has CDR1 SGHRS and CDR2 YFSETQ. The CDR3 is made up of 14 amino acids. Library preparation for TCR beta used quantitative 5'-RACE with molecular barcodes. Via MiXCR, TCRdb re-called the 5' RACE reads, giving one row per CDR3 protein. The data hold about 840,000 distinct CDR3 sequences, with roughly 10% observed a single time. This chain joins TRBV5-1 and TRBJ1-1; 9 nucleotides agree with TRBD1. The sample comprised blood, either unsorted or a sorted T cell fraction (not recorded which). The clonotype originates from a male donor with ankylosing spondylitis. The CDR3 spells CASSLDRGSTEAFF. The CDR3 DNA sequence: TGTGCCAGCAGCTTGGACAGGGGTAGTACTGAAGCTTTCTTT. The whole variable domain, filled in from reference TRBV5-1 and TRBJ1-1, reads KAGVTQTPRYLIKTRGQQVTLSCSPISGHRSVSWYQQTPGQGLQFLFEYFSETQRNKGNFPGRFSGRQFSNSRSEMNVSTLELGDSALYLCASSLDRGSTEAFFGQGTRLTVV.